In its sample, the clone carrying this TCR beta chain was seen a few times. Its cognate antigen is unknown. The length of the CDR3 is 14 residues. In germline, CDR1 is MDHEN, CDR2 SYDVKM. Trimming pared 4 bases from V and 6 bases from J, leaving 14 bases between. The sample originates from a study of radiotherapy plus CTLA-4 blockade in lung cancer. Study at large: The study recorded objective responses in around a sixth of patients and disease control in 31%. Findings and caveats of the study: Increased serum interferon-beta after radiation also reportedly predicted response strongly. Clones of tumor-derived TCRs expanded in blood after radiotherapy plus ipilimumab.

The study gave focal radiation plus ipilimumab CTLA-4 blockade to patients with chemo-refractory metastatic non-small-cell lung cancer. Some clones are missing from TCRdb's copy, which holds only in-frame ones; the method was immunoSEQ multiplex PCR. The sample carries 45,000 or so clones, about 88% recorded once. This specimen consisted of peripheral blood, obtained from a patient treated with radiotherapy plus ipilimumab. J is TRBJ2-3 and V is TRBV28; D is perhaps TRBD1 (6 bases). The sequence was obtained from a human donor with non-small cell lung cancer whose response to radiotherapy plus ipilimumab could not be evaluated. The CDR3 here is CASSSWGQGDTQYF. The CDR3 DNA is TGTGCCAGCAGTTCCTGGGGGCAAGGTGATACGCAGTATTTT.